The clone carrying this T cell receptor (beta chain) has a single count. Using immunoSEQ multiplex PCR, the repertoire was profiled, and TCRdb retains in-frame clones only, with some absent. In the table there are under 400,000 clones, roughly 86% of which are singletons. The germline CDR1 and CDR2 sequences are MDHEN and SYDVKM. Trimming took off 6 bases at V and 5 bases at J, with 13 bases between the two ends. The CDR3 is 13 amino acids. This sample stems from a study of blood T cell repertoires in COVID-19. Study overall: Two negative PCRs, clearance, or symptom resolution had been documented for recovered Cohort 3 donors. The origin of the acute and convalescent COVID-19 samples was the United States, Italy and Spain. In each case, the material was cDNA or gDNA derived from T cells, B-cell-depleted T cells, or PBMCs.

The source is a man aged 35-49 years in a cohort exposed to, infected with or recovered from COVID-19 (not recorded which). The sample was PBMCs or T cells enriched from blood (not recorded which). The chain links TRBV28 to TRBJ1-1; no definite D call. For the CDR3, the DNA is TGTGCCAGCAGGAGGGCGATTAGGACTGAAGCTTTCTTT. It translates to CASRRAIRTEAFF.